This passage covers 24 T cell receptor beta chains from one sample sequenced in a study of blood T cells in healthy people across ages (dated by TCRdb to 2013 to 2016). Library preparation employed 5' RACE. The reads were generated on an Illumina HiSeq 2500. A second PCR of about 7 to 12 cycles was run with a J-beta primer mix and a sample-barcoded 5' primer. TCRdb ran its own pipeline on the public reads, namely fastp trimming at Q25 and MiXCR clone calling, and kept in-frame beta chains. CDR3 protein sequences are deduplicated, and each keeps its most common genes and DNA. This sample comprises roughly 800,000 distinct CDR3 sequences, about 62% of them detected only once. Roughly 22% of the sample is in the top ten clones. Material: blood. All receptors come from a man aged 30 to 45 in good health.

The CDR3 DNA reads TGTGCCAGCAGCTTAGGGGGGGCTGGTGGTGACAATCAGCCCCAGCATTTT. It encodes CASSLGGAGGDNQPQHF. The chain links TRBV7-9 to TRBJ1-5; possible D gene TRBD1, 6 bases. The CDR3 sequence is 17 residues long. In germline, CDR1 is SEHNR, CDR2 FQNEAQ (reference sequence). The V gene lost 1 base and the J gene lost 3 bases, with 16 bases spanning the gap. Drawing the rest from reference TRBV7-9 and TRBJ1-5, the complete variable domain is DTGVSQNPRHKITKRGQNVTFRCDPISEHNRLYWYRQTLGQGPEFLTYFQNEAQLEKSRLLSDRFSAERPKGSFSTLEIQRTEQGDSAMYLCASSLGGAGGDNQPQHFGDGTRLSIL.

The chain couples TRBV6-2 or TRBV6-3 to TRBJ1-2; 7 nucleotides line up with TRBD1. The J segment lost 2 bases and the V segment lost 6 bases, leaving 12 bases of the junction unmatched. CDR1 is MNHEY, CDR2 SVGEGT, per germline. This CDR3 region has 16 residues. Here the CDR3 reads CASSPSGTATNYGYTF. The CDR3 coding sequence is TGTGCCAGCAGCCCCTCCGGGACAGCAACCAACTATGGCTACACCTTC.

The chain has TRBV20-1 and TRBJ2-1; 10 bases agree with TRBD2. Germline V lookup: CDR1 DFQATT, CDR2 SNEGSKA (reference sequence). There are 16 residues in the CDR3. Losses at the gene ends were 2 bases for V and 3 bases for J; bases not matched to a gene: 7. CDR3 residues: CSARTPGLASYNEQFF. The CDR3 nucleotides are TGCAGTGCTAGAACCCCGGGACTAGCGAGCTACAATGAGCAGTTCTTC.

A few counts support this clonotype. The V gene is TRBV6-1, the J gene TRBJ2-7; D possibly corresponds to TRBD1 (6 bases). Germline CDR1 is MNHNS and CDR2 is SASEGT. The CDR3 has 15 amino acids. V lost 8 bases, J lost 0 bases, and 17 bases lay in between. The CDR3 nucleotides are TGTGCCAGCCGACCCAGACAGGCCTACTCCTACGAGCAGTACTTC. It yields the protein CASRPRQAYSYEQYF.

On this clonotype: Sequence at one end of the junction differs from germline and may be a read error. The rearrangement uses TRBV9 and TRBJ2-4, with 9 bases lining up with TRBD1. The DNA matches TRBJ2-7 better at its end, which makes the J call doubtful. Per the germline V gene, CDR1 is SGDLS and CDR2 is YYNGEE. The CDR3 contains 17 residues. CDR3 in amino acids: CASSVAVGGQGQYEQYF. The CDR3 DNA is TGCGCCAGCAGCGTAGCGGTGGGGGGACAGGGTCAATACGAGCAGTACTTC.

The chain has TRBV27 and TRBJ2-7; D is perhaps TRBD1 or TRBD2 (5 bases each). V dropped 5 bases and J dropped 4 bases, with 18 bases sitting between them. This CDR3 region has 15 residues. CDR1 and CDR2 (germline): MNHEY, SMNVEV (reference sequence). The DNA for the CDR3 is TGTGCCAGCAGTCCCACGGGACGGGCTCGTTACGAGCAGTACTTC. It codes for CASSPTGRARYEQYF.

The CDR3 here is CASSWVGGSETQYF. The CDR3, as DNA: TGCGCCAGCAGCTGGGTGGGAGGGTCAGAGACCCAGTACTTC. This rearrangement joins TRBV5-1 to TRBJ2-5, with 7 bases identical to TRBD2. The CDR3 is 14 amino acids. In germline, CDR1 is SGHRS, CDR2 YFSETQ. The J segment lost 4 bases and the V segment lost 3 bases, leaving 6 bases of the junction unmatched.

This chain links TRBV5-6 with TRBJ1-2; D is unresolved. V lost 2 bases, J lost 7 bases, and 12 bases lay in between. CDR3 length equals 13 residues. Germline V gene lookup returns CDR1 SGHDT and CDR2 YYEEEE. The CDR3 DNA follows: TGTGCCAGCAGCTTCGGTGTCCCCTGTGGCTACACCTTC. It yields the protein CASSFGVPCGYTF.

This clonotype was recorded a few times. This chain uses TRBV29-1 with TRBJ2-1; D might be TRBD1 (6 bases). From germline, CDR1 is SQVTM and CDR2 ANQGSEA. The CDR3 length is 15 residues. V gave up 6 bases and J gave up 0 bases, with 15 bases separating them. The DNA of the CDR3 is TGCAGCGTCGCACAGACAGGTAGCTCCTACAATGAGCAGTTCTTC. It encodes CSVAQTGSSYNEQFF.

V and J are TRBV6-5 and TRBJ2-5; 13 nucleotides match TRBD2. CDR1 is MNHEY and CDR2 is SVGAGI in the germline V gene. Unmatched junction bases numbered 10, after V lost 4 bases and J lost 2 bases. This CDR3 is 18 amino acids long. The CDR3 here is CASSFIRGTSGEQETQYF. CDR3 DNA: TGTGCCAGCAGTTTTATAAGAGGGACTAGCGGGGAGCAAGAGACCCAGTACTTC.

The chain links TRBV10-3 to TRBJ2-7; 7 nucleotides line up with TRBD1. The CDR3 sequence is 15 residues long. Germline CDR1 ENHRY, CDR2 SYGVKD. The ends lost 2 bases at V and 2 bases at J; junction bases unmatched: 6. The CDR3 sequence is CAISEGTASTYEQYF. CDR3 bases: TGTGCCATCAGTGAGGGGACAGCCTCAACCTACGAGCAGTACTTC.

This clonotype has just a few counts. The rearrangement uses TRBV6-2 or TRBV6-3 and TRBJ2-1; D might be TRBD2 (6 bases). The V gene lost 2 bases and the J gene lost 8 bases, with 22 bases spanning the gap. CDR3 size: 17 residues. Germline V lookup: CDR1 MNHEY, CDR2 SVGEGT. CDR3 DNA sequence: TGTGCCAGCAGTTACGCGATGGAGACTAGTAGTTCCGATGAGCAGTTCTTC. Encoded protein: CASSYAMETSSSDEQFF.

This clonotype was picked up a small number of times. J is TRBJ2-7 and V is TRBV6-6; 9 bases fit TRBD2. Germline V gene sequence: CDR1 MNHNY, CDR2 SVGAGI (reference sequence). The CDR3 is 14 residues long. The V gene end was trimmed by 7 bases and the J gene end by 6 bases; junction bases not matched to a gene: 10. CDR3 sequence (DNA): TGTGCCAGCATCATTAGCGGGAGAGGTGGCGAGCAGTACTTC. The encoded protein is CASIISGRGGEQYF.

The V and J genes are TRBV20-1 and TRBJ2-4; D uncertain. The CDR3 length is 14 residues. Per germline, CDR1 DFQATT and CDR2 SNEGSKA (reference sequence). Trimming shortened V by 1 base and J by 0 bases, and 7 bases separated the two germline ends. In nucleotides, the CDR3 is TGCAGTGCTAGAGCCCCTCTAGCCAAAAACATTCAGTACTTC. Amino acids: CSARAPLAKNIQYF.

In its sample, this clonotype was seen once. The rearrangement joins TRBV29-1 to TRBJ2-2; tentatively, D is TRBD1 (6 bases). CDR3 size: 14 residues. Germline loops: CDR1 SQVTM, CDR2 ANQGSEA. V lost 4 bases, J lost 3 bases, and 12 bases lay in between. CDR3 residues: CSVVQGRYTGELFF. In DNA form, the CDR3 reads TGCAGCGTTGTGCAGGGGCGATACACCGGGGAGCTGTTTTTT.

This clonotype was observed once. In DNA, the CDR3 is TGTGCCAGCAGCTTCCCGGTTGGACTAGCGGGTAATGAGCAGTTCTTC. It translates to CASSFPVGLAGNEQFF. The V call is TRBV7-9, the J call TRBJ2-1; 11 nucleotides align to TRBD2. V lost 3 bases to trimming and J lost 7 bases; unmatched junction nucleotides: 8. This CDR3 region has 16 residues. Germline V gene data show CDR1 as SEHNR and CDR2 as FQNEAQ (reference sequence).

This sequence joins TRBV6-2 or TRBV6-3 and TRBJ2-6; no clear D gene. This CDR3 has 16 amino acids. Looked up from germline, CDR1 is MNHEY and CDR2 is SVGEGT. V shed 11 bases and J shed 1 base, with 18 bases lying between them. The CDR3 here is CAGSPARWSGANVLTF. For the CDR3, the DNA is TGTGCCGGGTCTCCAGCGCGGTGGTCTGGGGCCAACGTCCTGACTTTC.

On this clonotype itself: Since the CDR3 does not end with the conserved phenylalanine or tryptophan, this likely comes from a read error. The V and J genes are TRBV12-3 or TRBV12-4 and TRBJ2-7; tentatively, D is TRBD2 (5 bases). The DNA end lines up better with TRBJ2-5; the J call may be wrong. This CDR3 has 15 residues. CDR3 nucleotide sequence: TGTGCCAGCAGTTCCACGATGAACGGGAAAGAGACCCAGTACATC. It translates to CASSSTMNGKETQYI.

The V and J genes are TRBV20-1 and TRBJ2-5; D ambiguous. The V gene's germline CDR1 is DFQATT and CDR2 SNEGSKA (reference sequence). The CDR3 loop spans 12 amino acids. V lost 2 bases and J 7 bases, leaving 11 bases between the germline ends. This CDR3 is CSARYERMTQYF. The DNA of the CDR3 is TGCAGTGCTAGATACGAGCGCATGACCCAGTACTTC.

The sample holds one count of this clonotype. The V and J genes are TRBV6-2 or TRBV6-3 and TRBJ1-1; D not resolved. V was pared by 6 bases and J by 5 bases, with 10 bases between. This CDR3 spans 12 amino acids. The germline gives CDR1 MNHEY, CDR2 SVGEGT. The CDR3 sequence: CASSMRGTEAFF. The CDR3 DNA is TGTGCCAGCAGCATGAGAGGGACTGAAGCTTTCTTT.

This CDR3 reads CASSQVEQDTYEQYF. The CDR3 coding sequence is TGCGCCAGCAGCCAAGTGGAACAGGACACCTACGAGCAGTACTTC. This chain uses TRBV4-1 with TRBJ2-7; a weak D match, TRBD1 (5 bases). CDR3 length equals 15 residues. V lost 1 base and J 2 bases, leaving 12 bases between the germline ends. The germline gives CDR1 MGHRA, CDR2 YSYEKL.

This clonotype was detected only a few times. This chain connects TRBV7-3 to TRBJ2-1; 14 bases align to TRBD2. The V gene's germline CDR1 is SGHTA and CDR2 FQGTGA. J lost 6 bases, V lost 5 bases, and 3 bases had no gene match. The CDR3 covers 15 residues. The CDR3 DNA reads TGTGCCAGCAGCCAGGGACTAGCGGGAGCCAATGAGCAGTTCTTC. This sequence encodes CASSQGLAGANEQFF.

This clonotype came up a few times. V and J are TRBV20-1 and TRBJ1-2, with D possibly matching TRBD1 (5 bases). Germline V lookup: CDR1 DFQATT, CDR2 SNEGSKA (reference sequence). The CDR3 is made up of 13 amino acids. Trimming stripped 5 bases from V and 2 bases from J, with 12 bases between. The CDR3 DNA reads TGCAGTGCTCCGCGGGGCGTCAACTATGGCTACACCTTC. Translated: CSAPRGVNYGYTF.

The V call is TRBV25-1, the J call TRBJ1-6; no reliable D call. Deletions cut 2 bases from V and 1 base from J, with 9 bases between. The CDR3 totals 16 residues. Germline V CDR1 and CDR2: MGHDK, SYGVNS. The CDR3 region is CASSEGGGSYNSPLHF. The CDR3, as DNA: TGTGCCAGCAGTGAAGGAGGCGGGTCCTATAATTCACCCCTCCACTTT.